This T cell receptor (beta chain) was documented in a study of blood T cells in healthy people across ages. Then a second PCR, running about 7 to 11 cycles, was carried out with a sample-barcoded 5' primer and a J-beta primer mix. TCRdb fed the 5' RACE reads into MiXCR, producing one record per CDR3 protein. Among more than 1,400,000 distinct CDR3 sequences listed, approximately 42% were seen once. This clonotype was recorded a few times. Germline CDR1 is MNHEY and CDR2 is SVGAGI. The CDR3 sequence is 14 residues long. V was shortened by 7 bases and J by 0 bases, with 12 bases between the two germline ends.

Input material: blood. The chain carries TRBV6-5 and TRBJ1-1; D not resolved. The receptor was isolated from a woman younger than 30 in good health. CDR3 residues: CASKQSRMNTEAFF. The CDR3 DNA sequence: TGTGCCAGCAAACAGAGCCGTATGAACACTGAAGCTTTCTTT.